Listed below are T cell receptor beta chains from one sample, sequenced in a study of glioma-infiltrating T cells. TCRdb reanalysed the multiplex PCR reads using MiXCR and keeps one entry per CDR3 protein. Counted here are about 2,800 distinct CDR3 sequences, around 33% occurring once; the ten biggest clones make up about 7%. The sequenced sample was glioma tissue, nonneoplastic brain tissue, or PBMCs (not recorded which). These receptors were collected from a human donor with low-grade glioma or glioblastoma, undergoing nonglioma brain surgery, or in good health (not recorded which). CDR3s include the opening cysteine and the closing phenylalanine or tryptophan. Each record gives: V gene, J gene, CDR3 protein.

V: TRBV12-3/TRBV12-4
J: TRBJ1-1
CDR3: CASSLRQGETEAFF

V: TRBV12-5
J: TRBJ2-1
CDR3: CASGLVRTRDSDEQFF

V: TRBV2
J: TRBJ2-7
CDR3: CASRSRYEQYF

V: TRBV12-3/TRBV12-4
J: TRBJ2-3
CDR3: CASSPYGQSTDTQYF

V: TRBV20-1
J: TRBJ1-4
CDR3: CSAIVGTATNEKLFF

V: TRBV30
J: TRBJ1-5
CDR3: CAWSVGILGGNQPQHF

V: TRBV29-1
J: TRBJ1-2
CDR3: CSVPDRDRGLYGYTF

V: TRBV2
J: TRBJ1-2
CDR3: CASSRGQNGYTF

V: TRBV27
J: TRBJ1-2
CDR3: CASRTRGSGYTF

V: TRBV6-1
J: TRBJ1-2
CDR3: CASSETSNYGYTF

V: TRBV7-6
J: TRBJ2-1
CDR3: CASSLNLLGTEQFF

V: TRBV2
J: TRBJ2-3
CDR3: CASRRTSGYTQYF

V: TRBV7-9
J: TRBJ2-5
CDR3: CASSHWTVQETQYF

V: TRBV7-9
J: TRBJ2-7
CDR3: CASSLAFVSGKYEQYF

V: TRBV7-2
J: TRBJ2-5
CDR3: CAGSQGLAKEAQYF

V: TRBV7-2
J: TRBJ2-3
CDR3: CASSPIGDTQYF